Sequencing of this T cell receptor beta chain was carried out in a study of read filtering for tumor transcriptome and immune sequencing. Study outcomes and limitations: Correlation between methods rose after single-read clonotypes were removed. Compared with RNA-seq, IR-seq gave much higher clonotype depth and reliability.

J gave up 2 bases and V 6 bases, and 19 bases lay outside the gene matches. The CDR3 has 19 residues. The germline gives CDR1 SGHTA, CDR2 FQGTGA. Turning to this clonotype: Its antigen remains unknown. A far larger clone differs by one base, so this is likely a read error.

From roughly 390 ng of RNA, a library with molecular barcoded alpha/delta and beta/gamma adaptors was made. Each CDR3 protein gets one entry after TCRdb re-called the reads with MiXCR. Of 20,000 to 30,000 distinct CDR3 sequences in the sample, under 25% were seen once. This TCR came from a donor at least 40 years old with multiple myeloma. The V call is TRBV7-3, the J call TRBJ2-1; 7 nucleotides line up with TRBD2. Sample: a population of CD138-negative cells sorted from bone marrow. CDR3 nucleotide sequence: TGTGCCAGCAGGGGAGGGATTTTTAGTGGATTAAGCACCTACAATGAGCAGTTCTTC. Amino acids: CASRGGIFSGLSTYNEQFF.